The text below deals with one TCR beta chain. This clone was detected once. Its antigen remains undetermined. One base away there is no much larger clone; base qualities are not given. This entry is derived from a study of OX40 agonist ivuxolimab in advanced cancers. With respect to the entire study: Ivuxolimab was a fully human IgG2 agonistic monoclonal antibody targeting the costimulatory receptor OX40 (CD134). Intravenous ivuxolimab was administered to patients every 2 weeks at six dose levels: 0.01, 0.1, 0.3, 1.5, 3 and 10 mg/kg. Among the approximately 50 dose-escalation patients, about 19 had hepatocellular carcinoma, roughly 15 melanoma, 9 renal cell carcinoma and 9 head and neck cancer. In the dose-escalation cohort, approximately 83% of patients were male, and the mean age was approximately 60 years with a range of roughly 20 to 79. Prior anti-PD-1, anti-PD-L1 or anti-CTLA-4 therapy was permitted, and 35% to 40% of dose-escalation patients had received checkpoint inhibitors. Partial responses were achieved by three dose-escalation patients, of whom one had hepatocellular carcinoma and two had cutaneous melanoma. Peripheral TCRbeta sequencing aimed to test whether ivuxolimab altered TCR sequence diversity and caused clonal T-cell expansion. The paper describes the monotherapy dose-escalation part (N ≈ 51 patients) of the phase I trial of ivuxolimab.

The trial excluded patients who had a history of autoimmune disease or were on systemic immunosuppression. In every dose cohort, peripheral blood was drawn for TCR sequencing at baseline, cycle 4 day 1, and cycle 7 day 1. The samples were drawn from a first-in-human, open-label, multicenter phase I dose-escalation trial of ivuxolimab. Adults with locally advanced or metastatic melanoma, renal cell carcinoma, hepatocellular carcinoma or head and neck squamous cell carcinoma were enrolled in the trial. Before TCR sequencing, CD4+ T cells and CD8+ T cells were sorted from peripheral blood as separate populations. Broader findings and caveats from the paper: Low levels of normalized T-cell clonal expansion were also seen in some patients who did not respond. Partial responders in the 0.1-3.0 mg/kg groups had among the lowest normalized peripheral clonal expansion, especially among CD8+ T cells. After ivuxolimab, CD8+ T cells had more expanded clones than CD4+ T cells on average. The antigen specificity of the peripheral T cells that underwent clonal expansion was not determined. Clonal expansion of both CD4+ and CD8+ blood T cells was observed from baseline to week 6 at doses 0.1 to 3.0 mg/kg.

Genomic DNA was isolated from the sorted cells so that the TCRbeta CDR3 region could be sequenced. The immunoSEQ Assay was used to sequence the TCRbeta CDR3 regions. TCRdb limited this immuneACCESS table to in-frame rearrangements with V and J called. A share of clones is missing; checked studies link under half to unresolved V genes, and the rest is unexplained. The sample table contains tens of thousands of clones; only one count was recorded for 88% of them. The top ten clones comprise about 11% of the sample. This specimen was CD4+ or CD8+ T cells sorted from blood, taken in a trial of the OX40 agonist ivuxolimab. This TCR was recovered from an adult with an advanced solid tumor such as melanoma, head and neck, liver or kidney cancer.

The DNA is as follows: TGTGCCAGCACCCAAGCGGGGGGCCGGAACACTGAAGCTTTCTTT. It specifies CASTQAGGRNTEAFF. The V and J segments used are TRBV7-9 and TRBJ1-1, with TRBD1 perhaps the D gene, on 6 matching bases. A distance of 16 bases separates the germline ends of V and J, which lose 7 bases and 1 base respectively. The germline V gene (reference sequence) provides CDR1 SEHNR and CDR2 FQNEAQ. The CDR3 has 15 amino acids, counting the end cysteine and phenylalanine. The CDR3 DNA has 45 bases and is translated from base 1.